The 32 T cell receptor beta chains in this list originate from one sample, sequenced in a study of T cell changes during pregnancy in multiple sclerosis. Profiled with immunoSEQ multiplex PCR; TCRdb holds only in-frame clones, not every one. The sample lists over 90,000 clones; almost 95% were seen once. The sequences come from peripheral blood, collected after pregnancy. The receptors here all came from a female donor with multiple sclerosis, enrolled in a pregnancy study.

V gene TRBV11-2 combines with J gene TRBJ2-1; possible D gene TRBD1, 6 bases. The CDR3 runs 20 residues. Trimming cost V 4 bases and J 0 bases, with 25 bases left between them. Germline V gene data show CDR1 as SGHAT and CDR2 as FQNNGV. CDR3 sequence reads: CASSSEAGTSYRGSYNEQFF. The CDR3 DNA sequence: TGTGCCAGCAGCTCAGAGGCCGGGACAAGTTATAGGGGCTCCTACAATGAGCAGTTCTTC.

The genes are TRBV13 and TRBJ1-4; TRBD1 is a possible D gene (6 bases). The V gene lost 1 base and the J gene lost 4 bases, with 7 bases spanning the gap. This CDR3 region has 14 residues. CDR1 and CDR2 from the germline V gene are PRHDT and FYEKMQ (reference sequence). The CDR3 reads CASSLEGVNEKLFF. The CDR3 DNA reads as TGTGCCAGCAGCTTAGAGGGGGTTAATGAAAAACTGTTTTTT. The full variable domain, rest sourced from reference TRBV13 and TRBJ1-4, is AAGVIQSPRHLIKEKRETATLKCYPIPRHDTVYWYQQGPGQDPQFLISFYEKMQSDKGSIPDRFSAQQFSDYHSELNMSSLELGDSALYFCASSLEGVNEKLFFGSGTQLSVL.

The chain couples TRBV5-1 to TRBJ2-7, with D possibly matching TRBD2 (6 bases). Germline CDR1 reads SGHRS; CDR2 reads YFSETQ. V gave up 0 bases and J gave up 2 bases, with 15 bases separating them. The CDR3 runs 16 residues. The chain's CDR3 is CASSLAYGGSPYEQYF. As DNA, the CDR3 is TGCGCCAGCAGCTTGGCCTACGGGGGATCCCCCTACGAGCAGTACTTC.

The chain combines TRBV5-4 with TRBJ2-3; 8 positions match TRBD2. With V trimmed by 0 bases and J by 2 bases, 2 bases remained unmatched. The CDR3 is made up of 15 amino acids. Germline V gene sequence: CDR1 SGHNT, CDR2 YYREEE (reference sequence). DNA of the CDR3: TGTGCCAGCAGCTTGGCGGGAGGGTACACAGATACGCAGTATTTT. Amino acid sequence: CASSLAGGYTDTQYF.

V gene TRBV6-1 combines with J gene TRBJ1-2; D perhaps matches TRBD1 (5 bases). The CDR3 is made up of 14 amino acids. V was cut by 2 bases and J by 4 bases, with 11 bases left in between. Germline CDR1 reads MNHNS; CDR2 reads SASEGT. The CDR3 coding sequence is TGTGCCAGCAGTGAAATCGACGGGGGCTATGGCTACACCTTC. Amino acids: CASSEIDGGYGYTF.

V usage is TRBV2 and J usage is TRBJ1-4; D gene unclear. This CDR3 has 14 residues. Trimming pared 8 bases from V and 0 bases from J, leaving 10 bases between. Looked up from germline, CDR1 is SNHLY and CDR2 is FYNNEI. As DNA, the CDR3 is TGTGCCAGCCGCGGGGATGCAACTAATGAAAAACTGTTTTTT. Translating gives CASRGDATNEKLFF.

J is TRBJ2-2 and V is TRBV4-1; 7 bases are a match to TRBD1. CDR1 is MGHRA and CDR2 is YSYEKL in the germline V gene. The CDR3 has 14 amino acids. The V gene end was trimmed by 5 bases and the J gene end by 5 bases; junction bases not matched to a gene: 5. CDR3: CASSTGDETGELFF. DNA for the CDR3: TGCGCCAGCAGCACAGGGGACGAAACCGGGGAGCTGTTTTTT.

The chain carries TRBV9 and TRBJ2-7; perhaps TRBD2 as D (5 bases). The CDR3 extends over 14 amino acids. The germline V and J ends were trimmed by 1 base and 1 base, with 9 bases remaining between them. Germline CDR1 and CDR2: SGDLS and YYNGEE. The CDR3 DNA reads as TGTGCCAGCAGCGTAACGGGGTCGTCCTACGAGCAGTACTTC. This codes for CASSVTGSSYEQYF.

The V call is TRBV7-5, the J call TRBJ2-7; no DNA check was done on the table's D call, TRBD2. TRBV7-5 is recorded as a pseudogene. The CDR3 is 17 residues long. The CDR3: CVRSLPAASGSSYEQYF. In nucleotides, the CDR3 is TGTGTCAGAAGCTTACCTGCGGCTAGCGGCAGCTCCTACGAGCAGTACTTC.

The rearrangement joins TRBV5-3 to TRBJ1-1; 9 nucleotides match TRBD1. TRBV5-3 is an open reading frame, and its role is uncertain. V was clipped by 4 bases and J by 0 bases; unmatched bases: 10. This CDR3 region has 17 residues. Written as DNA, the CDR3 is TGTGCCAGAAGCCCCGGGACAGGGAGGAGTTTGAACACTGAAGCTTTCTTT. Its protein product is CARSPGTGRSLNTEAFF.

The chain uses TRBV28 and TRBJ1-4; 10 positions match TRBD1. The CDR3 sequence is 14 residues long. J gave up 7 bases and V 6 bases, and 5 bases lay outside the gene matches. Germline loops: CDR1 MDHEN, CDR2 SYDVKM. The CDR3: CASSLGQGSEKLFF. CDR3 DNA sequence: TGTGCCAGCAGCCTGGGACAGGGGAGTGAAAAACTGTTTTTT.

The chain uses TRBV5-1 and TRBJ1-2; 8 bases match TRBD1. The CDR3 has 13 residues. Germline values: CDR1 SGHRS, CDR2 YFSETQ. The junction had 6 bases not matched to a gene; V was cut back by 3 bases and J by 8 bases. DNA for the CDR3: TGCGCCAGCAGCTCCTGGACAGGGACGGGCTACACCTTC. Translating it yields CASSSWTGTGYTF.

This clone appeared once. The chain recombines TRBV6-5 with TRBJ2-1, with 8 bases matching TRBD2. CDR1 is MNHEY and CDR2 is SVGAGI in the germline V gene. This CDR3 contains 15 residues. Germline trimming cut 6 bases from V and 8 bases from J; bases unmatched to any gene: 12. CDR3 region: CASRAAGGSGDEQFF. CDR3 coding DNA: TGTGCCAGCAGGGCTGCGGGGGGTTCAGGGGATGAGCAGTTCTTC.

The chain carries TRBV7-9 and TRBJ2-2, with no clear D. CDR1 SEHNR and CDR2 FQNEAQ come from the germline V gene (reference sequence). The CDR3 loop spans 17 amino acids. The V end lost 1 base, the J end lost 1 base, and 13 bases lay between the germline ends. The CDR3 DNA is TGTGCCAGCAGCTTAGTCCTTAACAGTCTGAACACCGGGGAGCTGTTTTTT. This sequence encodes CASSLVLNSLNTGELFF.

This rearrangement joins TRBV15 to TRBJ1-6; maybe TRBD1 (5 bases). Germline V gene sequence: CDR1 LNHNV, CDR2 YYDKDF (reference sequence). This CDR3 region has 13 residues. V lost 9 bases and J 1 base, leaving 7 bases between the germline ends. The DNA of the CDR3 is TGTGCCACTCGGACATCCTATAATTCACCCCTCCACTTT. Translated: CATRTSYNSPLHF.

V and J are TRBV19 and TRBJ1-5; D remains unclear. Germline CDR1 is LNHDA and CDR2 is SQIVND (reference sequence). The CDR3 runs 18 residues. With 5 bases removed from V and 4 bases from J, the gap between germline ends came to 24 bases. The CDR3 loop reads CASSLFGLEGTRNQPQHF. The CDR3 bases are TGTGCCAGTAGTCTATTCGGGCTGGAGGGAACCCGAAATCAGCCCCAGCATTTT.

The chain recombines TRBV4-1 with TRBJ2-7; 9 bases match TRBD1. The CDR3 is 15 residues long. The germline CDR1 and CDR2 sequences are MGHRA and YSYEKL. V dropped 4 bases and J dropped 3; count of bases not matched to a gene: 7. For the CDR3, the DNA is TGCGCCAGCAGCCCTCAACAGGGGGCTAGCTACGAGCAGTACTTC. Translated: CASSPQQGASYEQYF.

This sequence joins TRBV4-1 and TRBJ2-7; 7 bases line up with TRBD1. V gave up 1 base and J gave up 2 bases; unmatched junction bases: 8. This CDR3 is 16 amino acids long. Germline CDR1 and CDR2: MGHRA and YSYEKL. As DNA, the CDR3 is TGCGCCAGCAGCCAAGTTAATACCGGGACAGCCTACGAGCAGTACTTC. Its protein is CASSQVNTGTAYEQYF.

The J gene is TRBJ2-7, the V gene TRBV27; 11 positions match TRBD2. The germline gives CDR1 MNHEY, CDR2 SMNVEV (reference sequence). V trimming: 6 bases; J trimming: 3 bases; junction bases outside the gene matches: 10. CDR3 size: 16 residues. The CDR3 is CASSRIGLAGNYEQYF. In DNA, the CDR3 is TGTGCCAGCAGCCGAATTGGACTAGCGGGTAACTACGAGCAGTACTTC.

The genes are TRBV7-2 and TRBJ2-1; TRBD2 matches 8 bases. The CDR3 is made up of 15 amino acids. The germline gives CDR1 SGHTA, CDR2 FQGNSA. V lost 5 bases to trimming and J lost 9 bases; unmatched junction nucleotides: 12. The DNA for the CDR3 is TGTGCCAGCAGCCCACTGTCGGGGGGGCGGACTGAGCAGTTCTTC. Protein sequence: CASSPLSGGRTEQFF.

The genes are TRBV4-1 and TRBJ1-1; TRBD1 is a possible D gene (6 bases). This CDR3 region has 15 residues. The V end lost 0 bases, the J end lost 4 bases, and 12 bases lay between the germline ends. From germline, CDR1 is MGHRA and CDR2 YSYEKL. The CDR3 region has the DNA TGCGCCAGCAGCCAAGATCTGGGCAGGGGCACTGAAGCTTTCTTT. It codes for CASSQDLGRGTEAFF.

This clone was found a few times. The chain couples TRBV2 to TRBJ1-1; D ambiguous. The CDR3 has 12 amino acids. Germline lookup yields CDR1 SNHLY and CDR2 FYNNEI. V gave up 7 bases and J gave up 2 bases, with 8 bases separating them. CDR3 residues: CASKHRNTEAFF. DNA of the CDR3: TGTGCCAGCAAGCACAGAAACACTGAAGCTTTCTTT. The full variable domain, its missing parts supplied by reference TRBV2 and TRBJ1-1, is EPEVTQTPSHQVTQMGQEVILRCVPISNHLYFYWYRQILGQKVEFLVSFYNNEISEKSEIFDDQFSVERPDGSNFTLKIRSTKLEDSAMYFCASKHRNTEAFFGQGTRLTVV.

The V gene is TRBV15, the J gene TRBJ1-1; D may be TRBD1 (6 bases). In germline, CDR1 is LNHNV, CDR2 YYDKDF (reference sequence). With 0 bases removed from V and 0 bases from J, the gap between germline ends came to 17 bases. This CDR3 contains 18 residues. This CDR3 reads CATSRDRQATGLNTEAFF. As DNA, the CDR3 is TGTGCCACCAGCAGAGATCGACAGGCCACGGGGCTGAACACTGAAGCTTTCTTT.

This chain uses TRBV27 with TRBJ2-3; no clear D. The CDR3 extends over 15 amino acids. V gave up 7 bases and J gave up 2 bases, with 16 bases separating them. From germline, CDR1 is MNHEY and CDR2 SMNVEV (reference sequence). This CDR3 is CASTLTVTSTDTQYF. As DNA, the CDR3 is TGTGCCAGCACGCTCACCGTGACATCCACAGATACGCAGTATTTT.

The rearrangement joins TRBV27 to TRBJ2-7, with D perhaps TRBD1 (6 bases). Trimming took 2 bases from V and 5 from J, leaving 10 bases between them. The V gene's germline CDR1 is MNHEY and CDR2 SMNVEV (reference sequence). The CDR3 contains 13 residues. This CDR3 is CASSLTGFHEQYF. As DNA, the CDR3 is TGTGCCAGCAGTTTAACAGGGTTTCACGAGCAGTACTTC.

The chain couples TRBV14 to TRBJ2-7; D may be TRBD1 (5 bases). The CDR3 spans 13 residues. The V end lost 3 bases, the J end lost 4 bases, and 10 bases lay between the germline ends. Germline CDR1 SGHDN, CDR2 FVKESK. In DNA, the CDR3 is TGTGCCAGCAGCCAGGGGCTCCTTTACGAGCAGTACTTC. Its protein product is CASSQGLLYEQYF. Looking up the rest from reference TRBV14 and TRBJ2-7 gives the full variable domain: EAGVTQFPSHSVIEKGQTVTLRCDPISGHDNLYWYRRVMGKEIKFLLHFVKESKQDESGMPNNRFLAERTGGTYSTLKVQPAELEDSGVYFCASSQGLLYEQYFGPGTRLTVT.

This clone was counted once. V is TRBV4-1 and J is TRBJ1-2; the D gene is possibly TRBD1 (6 bases). This CDR3 has 13 residues. Germline CDR1 MGHRA, CDR2 YSYEKL. Trimming took 3 bases from V and 4 from J, leaving 9 bases between them. This chain's CDR3 is CASSQPGAYGYTF. The CDR3 coding sequence is TGCGCCAGCAGCCAGCCAGGGGCCTATGGCTACACCTTC.

The gene calls are TRBV12-5 and TRBJ2-1, with 7 bases fitting TRBD2. Germline values: CDR1 LGHNT, CDR2 FRNRAP. V gave up 2 bases and J gave up 8 bases; unmatched junction bases: 6. The CDR3 has 14 amino acids. The CDR3 loop is CASGLPLGGDEQFF. The CDR3 region has the DNA TGTGCTAGTGGTTTGCCACTGGGGGGGGATGAGCAGTTCTTC.

This rearrangement joins TRBV7-8 to TRBJ2-7, with TRBD2 identical over 8 bases. The V gene's germline CDR1 is SGHVS and CDR2 FQNEAQ. V lost 3 bases, J lost 4 bases, and 11 bases stayed unmatched. The CDR3 sequence is 16 residues long. CDR3: CASSFPGGIRAYEQYF. The DNA for the CDR3 is TGTGCCAGCAGCTTCCCGGGGGGGATACGGGCTTACGAGCAGTACTTC.

The chain uses TRBV4-1 and TRBJ1-2; D not resolved. Germline V CDR1 and CDR2: MGHRA, YSYEKL. The CDR3 loop spans 14 amino acids. Trimming cost V 4 bases and J 7 bases, with 16 bases left between them. CDR3 region: CASSPDGRGGGYTF. The CDR3 DNA follows: TGCGCCAGCAGCCCCGACGGTCGGGGTGGTGGCTACACCTTC.

The gene calls are TRBV11-2 and TRBJ2-1; 7 bases are a match to TRBD2. Trimming at V came to 6 bases and at J to 1 base, leaving 3 bases not matched to a gene. From germline, CDR1 is SGHAT and CDR2 FQNNGV. The CDR3 is made up of 14 amino acids. CDR3 nucleotide sequence: TGTGCCAGCAGACGGCGGGAGTCCTACAATGAGCAGTTCTTC. It encodes CASRRRESYNEQFF.

This clone was found once. This chain links TRBV5-1 with TRBJ1-5, with TRBD1 matching 8 bases. V lost 0 bases, J lost 6 bases, and 5 bases stayed unmatched. This CDR3 spans 15 amino acids. CDR1 and CDR2 from the germline V gene are SGHRS and YFSETQ. The CDR3 loop is CASSLGSGGSQPQHF. CDR3 DNA sequence: TGCGCCAGCAGCTTGGGCTCAGGGGGCAGTCAGCCCCAGCATTTT.